What follows describes a single TCR beta chain. Its cognate antigen is unknown. This record belongs to a study of T cell responses to AZD1222 COVID-19 vaccine. Study results and limitations: Elevations in Spike-specific TCR breadth and depth followed administration of two AZD1222 doses. There were vaccine-associated CD4 TCRs across spike, dominant at 160-218 and 743-854. The reported proportion of spike-specific TCRs targeting unmutated variant regions was nearly half. Clonal diversity may have been underestimated, and the donors were mostly white British, with more females than males.

Data came from immunoSEQ multiplex PCR; TCRdb stores just in-frame clones and leaves some out. The sample comprises approximately 110,000 clones, more than 70% of which are singletons, and approximately 4.4% rests with the top ten. CDR3 length: 18 amino acids. Trimming cost V 2 bases and J 0 bases, with 19 bases left between them. Germline lookup yields CDR1 MDHEN and CDR2 SYDVKM. J is TRBJ1-1 and V is TRBV28; perhaps TRBD1 as D (5 bases). The clonotype was recovered from an adult who received the AZD1222 COVID-19 vaccine. Sequenced here: peripheral blood, sampled 28 days after the second AZD1222 dose. The CDR3 coding sequence is TGTGCCAGCAGTTTACCCCGGGCAGGGAAGGGCATGAACACTGAAGCTTTCTTT. This encodes CASSLPRAGKGMNTEAFF.